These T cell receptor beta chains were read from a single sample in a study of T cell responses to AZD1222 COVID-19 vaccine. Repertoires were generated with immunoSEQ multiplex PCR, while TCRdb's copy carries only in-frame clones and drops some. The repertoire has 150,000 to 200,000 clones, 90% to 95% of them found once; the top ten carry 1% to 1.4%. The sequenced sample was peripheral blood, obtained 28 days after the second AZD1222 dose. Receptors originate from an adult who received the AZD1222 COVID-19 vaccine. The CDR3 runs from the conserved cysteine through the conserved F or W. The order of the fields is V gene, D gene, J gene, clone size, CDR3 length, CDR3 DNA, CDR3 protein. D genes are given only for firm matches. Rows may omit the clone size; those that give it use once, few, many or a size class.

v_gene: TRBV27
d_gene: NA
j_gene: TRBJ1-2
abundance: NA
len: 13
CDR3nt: TGTGCCAGCAGTTTCGGGACGGCCTATGGCTACACCTTC
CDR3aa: CASSFGTAYGYTF

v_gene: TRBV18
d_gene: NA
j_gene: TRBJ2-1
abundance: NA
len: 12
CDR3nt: TGTGCCAGCTCCCTACCGGACAATGAGCAGTTCTTC
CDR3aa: CASSLPDNEQFF

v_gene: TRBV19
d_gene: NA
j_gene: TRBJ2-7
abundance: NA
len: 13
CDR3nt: TGTGCCAGTAGTATGAGATACTCCTACGAGCAGTACTTC
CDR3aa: CASSMRYSYEQYF

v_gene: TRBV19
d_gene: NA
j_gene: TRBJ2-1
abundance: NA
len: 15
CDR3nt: TGTGCCAGTAGTGAACAGTCTCCTTCCTACAATGAGCAGTTCTTC
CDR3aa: CASSEQSPSYNEQFF

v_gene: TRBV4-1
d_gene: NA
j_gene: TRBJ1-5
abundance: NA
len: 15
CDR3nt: TGCGCCAGCAGCCCCCGTGAGGTCTTAGGAGCGCCCCAGCATTTT
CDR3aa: CASSPREVLGAPQHF

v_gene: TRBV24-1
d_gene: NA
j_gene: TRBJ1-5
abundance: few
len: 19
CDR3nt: TGTGCCATCACGGAAGGGGACGGGACGCCTGGCGATAGCAATCAGCCCCAGCATTTT
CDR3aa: CAITEGDGTPGDSNQPQHF

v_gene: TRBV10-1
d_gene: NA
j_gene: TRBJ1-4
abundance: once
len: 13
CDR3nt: TGCGCCAGCAGTGTCATCGCGAATGAAAAACTGTTTTTT
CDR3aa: CASSVIANEKLFF

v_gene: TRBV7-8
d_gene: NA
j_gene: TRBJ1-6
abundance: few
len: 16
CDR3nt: TGTGCCAGCAGCCCCCGGACGGGGTTCGGGAATTCACCCCTCCACTTT
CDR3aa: CASSPRTGFGNSPLHF

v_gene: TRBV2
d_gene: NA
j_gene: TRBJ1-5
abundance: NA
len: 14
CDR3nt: TGTGCCAGCAGTGGGGAAGTCTCCAATCAGCCCCAGCATTTT
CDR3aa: CASSGEVSNQPQHF

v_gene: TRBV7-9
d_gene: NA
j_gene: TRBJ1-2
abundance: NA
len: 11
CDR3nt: TGTGCCAGCAGCTCGGAGGATGGCTACACCTTC
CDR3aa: CASSSEDGYTF

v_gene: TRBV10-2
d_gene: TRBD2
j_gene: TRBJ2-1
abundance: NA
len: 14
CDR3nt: TGCGCCAGCAGGGCTAGCGGAGGATACAATGAGCAGTTCTTC
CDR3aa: CASRASGGYNEQFF

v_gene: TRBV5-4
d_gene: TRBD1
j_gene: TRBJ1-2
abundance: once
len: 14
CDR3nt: TGTGCCAGCAGCTTCCAGGGGGGGAACTATGGTTACACCTTC
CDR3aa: CASSFQGGNYGYTF

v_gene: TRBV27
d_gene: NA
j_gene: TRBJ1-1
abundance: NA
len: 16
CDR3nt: TGTGCCAGCAGTTTCATTCCGGGGGCAATGAACACTGAAGCTTTCTTT
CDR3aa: CASSFIPGAMNTEAFF

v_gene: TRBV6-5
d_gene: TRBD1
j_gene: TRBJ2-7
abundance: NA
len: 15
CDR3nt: TGTGCCAGCAGTCTTCGGGACAGGGCCTTCTACGAGCAGTACTTC
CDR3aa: CASSLRDRAFYEQYF

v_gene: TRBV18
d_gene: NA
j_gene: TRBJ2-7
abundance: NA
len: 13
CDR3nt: TGTGCCAGCTCACCTCTTACGCAGGGCGAGCAGTACTTC
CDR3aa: CASSPLTQGEQYF

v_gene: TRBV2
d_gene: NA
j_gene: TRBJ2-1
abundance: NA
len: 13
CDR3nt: TGTGCCAGCAGTGATAGCTCCTACAATGAGCAGTTCTTC
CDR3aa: CASSDSSYNEQFF

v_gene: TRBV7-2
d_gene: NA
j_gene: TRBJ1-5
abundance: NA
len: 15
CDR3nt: TGTGCCAGCAGCTTAGCACCCGACATGAATCAGCCCCAGCATTTT
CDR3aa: CASSLAPDMNQPQHF

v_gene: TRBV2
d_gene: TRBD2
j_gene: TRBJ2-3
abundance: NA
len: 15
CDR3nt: TGTGCCAGCAGGGGCGGGGGGCTGAGCACAGATACGCAGTATTTT
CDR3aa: CASRGGGLSTDTQYF

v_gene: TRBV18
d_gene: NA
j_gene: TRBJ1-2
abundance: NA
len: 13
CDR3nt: TGTGCCAGCTCACCGGGCGGAAACTATGGCTACACCTTC
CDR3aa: CASSPGGNYGYTF

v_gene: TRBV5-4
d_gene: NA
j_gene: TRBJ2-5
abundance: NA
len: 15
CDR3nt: TGTGCCAGCAGCTTGGGGGGCGTCCGCCAAGAGACCCAGTACTTC
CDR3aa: CASSLGGVRQETQYF

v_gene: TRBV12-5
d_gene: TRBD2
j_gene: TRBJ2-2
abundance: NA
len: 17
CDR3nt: TGTGCTAGTGGTCCCGGGACTAGCGGGGGAAACACCGGGGAGCTGTTTTTT
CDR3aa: CASGPGTSGGNTGELFF

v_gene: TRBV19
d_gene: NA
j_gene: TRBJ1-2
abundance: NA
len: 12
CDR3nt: TGTGCCAGCTCGACGCGAGGCTATGGCTACACCTTC
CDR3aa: CASSTRGYGYTF

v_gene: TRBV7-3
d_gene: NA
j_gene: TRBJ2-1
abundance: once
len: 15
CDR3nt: TGTGCCAGCAGCTTAGAGGTACGAGAAAACAATGAGCAGTTCTTC
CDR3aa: CASSLEVRENNEQFF

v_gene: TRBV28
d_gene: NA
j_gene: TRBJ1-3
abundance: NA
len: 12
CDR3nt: TGTGCCAGCAAATCCCCTGGAAACACCATATATTTT
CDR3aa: CASKSPGNTIYF

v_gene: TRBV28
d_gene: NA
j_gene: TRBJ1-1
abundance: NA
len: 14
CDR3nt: TGTGCCAGCAGTTTCCGCAGGCTGAACACTGAAGCTTTCTTT
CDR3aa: CASSFRRLNTEAFF

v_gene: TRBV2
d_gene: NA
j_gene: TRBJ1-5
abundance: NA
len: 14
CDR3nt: TGTGCCAGCAATGGGGGGGCGCGCAATCAGCCCCAGCATTTT
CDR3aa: CASNGGARNQPQHF

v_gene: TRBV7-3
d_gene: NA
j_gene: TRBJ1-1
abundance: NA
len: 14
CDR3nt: TGTGCCAGCAGCCTAATGGGAGGGAACACTGAAGCTTTCTTT
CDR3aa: CASSLMGGNTEAFF

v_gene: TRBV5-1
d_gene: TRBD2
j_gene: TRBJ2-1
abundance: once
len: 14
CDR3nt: TGCGCCAGCAGTTTGAGCGGGGGGTACAATGAGCAGTTCTTC
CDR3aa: CASSLSGGYNEQFF

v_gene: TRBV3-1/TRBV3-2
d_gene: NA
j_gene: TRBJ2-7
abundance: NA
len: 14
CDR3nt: TGTGCCAGCAGCCCAGAGACAGGTTCCTACGAGCAGTACTTC
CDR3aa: CASSPETGSYEQYF

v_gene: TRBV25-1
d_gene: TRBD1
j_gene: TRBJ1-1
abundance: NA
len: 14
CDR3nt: TGTGCCAGCAGTCCCGGGACAGGGACCGGTGAAGCTTTCTTT
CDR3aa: CASSPGTGTGEAFF

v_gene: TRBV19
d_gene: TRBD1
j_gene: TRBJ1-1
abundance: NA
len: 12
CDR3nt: TGTGCCAGCTACCCCGACAGGGGCCGGGCTTTCTTT
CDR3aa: CASYPDRGRAFF

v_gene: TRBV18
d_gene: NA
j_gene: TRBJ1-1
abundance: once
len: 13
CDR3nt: TGTGCCAGCTCACCACGGGGGGACACTGAAGCTTTCTTT
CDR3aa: CASSPRGDTEAFF

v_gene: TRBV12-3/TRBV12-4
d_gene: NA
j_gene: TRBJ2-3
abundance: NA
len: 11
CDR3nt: TGTGCCAGCAGTTTTACCTTAACGCAGTATTTT
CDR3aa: CASSFTLTQYF

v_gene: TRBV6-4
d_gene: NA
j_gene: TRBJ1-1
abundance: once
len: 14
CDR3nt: TGTGCCAGCAGTGAAACCAGGGTGGGGACTGAAGCTTTCTTT
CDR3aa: CASSETRVGTEAFF

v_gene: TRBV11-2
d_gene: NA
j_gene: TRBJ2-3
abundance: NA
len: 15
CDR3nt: TGTGCCAGCAGCTTAGATACTGGTGGGACAGATACGCAGTATTTT
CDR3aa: CASSLDTGGTDTQYF

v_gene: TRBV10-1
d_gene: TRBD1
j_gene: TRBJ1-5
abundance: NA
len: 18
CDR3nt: TGCGCCAGCACCCTCCGGGACAGGGGACCAGATAGCAATCAGCCCCAGCATTTT
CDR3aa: CASTLRDRGPDSNQPQHF

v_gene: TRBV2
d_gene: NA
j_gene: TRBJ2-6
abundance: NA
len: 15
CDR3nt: TGTGCCAGCAGTTCACAGGCTTCTGGGGCCAACGTCCTGACTTTC
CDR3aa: CASSSQASGANVLTF

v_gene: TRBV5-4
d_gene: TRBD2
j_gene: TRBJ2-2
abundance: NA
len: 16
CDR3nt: TGTGCCAGCAGCTTGGCCCTAGCGGGGGGATTGGGGGAGCTGTTTTTT
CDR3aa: CASSLALAGGLGELFF

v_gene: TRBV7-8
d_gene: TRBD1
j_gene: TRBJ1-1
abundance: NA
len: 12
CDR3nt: TGTGCCAGCAGCCCGAACAGGGGTGAAGCTTTCTTT
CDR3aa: CASSPNRGEAFF

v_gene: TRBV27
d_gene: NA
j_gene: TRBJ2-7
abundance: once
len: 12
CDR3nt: TGTGCCCCGTTGCGGAGCTCCTACGAGCAGTACTTC
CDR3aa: CAPLRSSYEQYF

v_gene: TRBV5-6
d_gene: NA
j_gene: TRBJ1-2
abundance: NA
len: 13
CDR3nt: TGTGCCAGCAGCTCGGGCGTGGGGTATGGCTACACCTTC
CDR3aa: CASSSGVGYGYTF

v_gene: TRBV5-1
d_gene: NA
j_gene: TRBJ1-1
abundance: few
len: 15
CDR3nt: TGCGCCAGCAGCTTGGGATGGGAAGTGAACACTGAAGCTTTCTTT
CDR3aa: CASSLGWEVNTEAFF

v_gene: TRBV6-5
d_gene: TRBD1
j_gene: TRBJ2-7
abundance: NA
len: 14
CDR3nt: TGTGCCAGCAGTTACGGGGGACAGTACCACGAGCAGTACTTC
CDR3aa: CASSYGGQYHEQYF

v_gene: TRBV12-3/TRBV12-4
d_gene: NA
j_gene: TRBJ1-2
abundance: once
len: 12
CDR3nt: TGTGCCAGCAGTTTCGGAGCGCATGGCTACACCTTC
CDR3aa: CASSFGAHGYTF

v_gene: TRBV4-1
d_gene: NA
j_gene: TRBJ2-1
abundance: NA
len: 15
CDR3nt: TGCGCCAGCTCGCCTACTGTACGACTCTACAATGAGCAGTTCTTC
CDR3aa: CASSPTVRLYNEQFF

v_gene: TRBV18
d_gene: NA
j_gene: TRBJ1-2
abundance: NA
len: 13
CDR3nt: TGTGCCAGCGCCCCCCTTAGGGACTATGGCTACACCTTC
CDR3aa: CASAPLRDYGYTF

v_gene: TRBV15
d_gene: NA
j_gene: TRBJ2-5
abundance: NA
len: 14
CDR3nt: TGTGCCACCAGCAGAGATCAAGGGGGAGAGACCCAGTACTTC
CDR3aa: CATSRDQGGETQYF

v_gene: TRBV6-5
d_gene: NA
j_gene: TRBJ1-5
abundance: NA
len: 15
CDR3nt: TGTGCCAGCAGTTACTCGCCAGAACTCAATCAGCCCCAGCATTTT
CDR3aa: CASSYSPELNQPQHF

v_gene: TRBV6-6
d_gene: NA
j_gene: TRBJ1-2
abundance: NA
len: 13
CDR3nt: TGTGCCAGCATATCGGTAAGGGAAGGCGGCTACACCTTC
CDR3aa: CASISVREGGYTF

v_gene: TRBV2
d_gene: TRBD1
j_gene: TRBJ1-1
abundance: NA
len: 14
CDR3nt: TGTGCCAGCAGGAGGGGACAGGCGAACACTGAAGCTTTCTTT
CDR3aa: CASRRGQANTEAFF

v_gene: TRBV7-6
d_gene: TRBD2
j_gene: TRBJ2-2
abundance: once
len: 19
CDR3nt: TGTGCCAGCAGCTTGGATTGGACTAGCGGGGGCCAGAACACCGGGGAGCTGTTTTTT
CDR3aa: CASSLDWTSGGQNTGELFF

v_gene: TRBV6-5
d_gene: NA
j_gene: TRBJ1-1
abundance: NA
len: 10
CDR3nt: TGTGCCAGCTGCCCGAGTGAAGCTTTCTTT
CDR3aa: CASCPSEAFF

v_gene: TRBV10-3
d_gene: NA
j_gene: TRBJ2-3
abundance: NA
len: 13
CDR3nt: TGTGCCATGCGAGGGGGGCTCACAGATACGCAGTATTTT
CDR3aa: CAMRGGLTDTQYF

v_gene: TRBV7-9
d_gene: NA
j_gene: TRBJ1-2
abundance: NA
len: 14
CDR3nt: TGTGCCAGCAGCCCCCCCGGGTCTAACTATGGCTACACCTTC
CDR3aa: CASSPPGSNYGYTF

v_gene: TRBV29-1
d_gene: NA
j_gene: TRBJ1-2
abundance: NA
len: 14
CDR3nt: TGCAGCGTTGATTTGGAGGGCACCGGCTATGGCTACACCTTC
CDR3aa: CSVDLEGTGYGYTF